The present entry profiles one TCR beta chain with its context. The CDR3 regions of TCR beta were amplified from RNA transcripts. TCR CDR3 regions were first amplified by RT-PCR with HTBI primers. TCRdb recomputed calls from the multiplex PCR reads with MiXCR, one row per CDR3 protein. The sample has about 620,000 distinct CDR3 sequences, about 17% seen once. The data were taken from a study of T cells in Graves' hyperthyroidism and ophthalmopathy. Stable Graves' hyperthyroidism meant no ophthalmopathy progression within 18 months. Clinicians diagnosed patients from clinical symptoms, serum thyroxine and TRAb, thyroid ultrasound and orbital computed tomography. The specimen sequenced was blood. The TCR was taken from a woman in her 30s with Graves' hyperthyroidism.

The CDR3 nucleotides are TGTGCCAGCAGCCGGATAGGACTAGCTGGCAATGAGCAGTTCTTC. This sequence encodes CASSRIGLAGNEQFF. The chain joins TRBV5-4 to TRBJ2-1; TRBD2 agrees at 8 bases. This CDR3 contains 15 residues. The germline CDR1 and CDR2 sequences are SGHNT and YYREEE (reference sequence). The J segment lost 6 bases and the V segment lost 4 bases, leaving 9 bases of the junction unmatched. Full variable domain (remainder filled in from reference TRBV5-4 and TRBJ2-1): ETGVTQSPTHLIKTRGQQVTLRCSSQSGHNTVSWYQQALGQGPQFIFQYYREEENGRGNFPPRFSGLQFPNYSSELNVNALELDDSALYLCASSRIGLAGNEQFFGPGTRLTVL.